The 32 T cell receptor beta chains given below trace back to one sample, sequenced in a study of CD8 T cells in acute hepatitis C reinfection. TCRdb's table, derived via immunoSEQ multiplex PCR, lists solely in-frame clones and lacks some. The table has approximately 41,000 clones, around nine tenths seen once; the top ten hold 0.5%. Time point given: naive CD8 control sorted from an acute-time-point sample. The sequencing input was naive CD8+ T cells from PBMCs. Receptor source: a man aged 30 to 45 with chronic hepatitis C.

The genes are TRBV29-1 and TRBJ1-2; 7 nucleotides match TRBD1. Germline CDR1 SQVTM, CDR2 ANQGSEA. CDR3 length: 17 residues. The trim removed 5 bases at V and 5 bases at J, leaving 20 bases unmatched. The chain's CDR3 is CSVYQNPLGDRSYGYTF. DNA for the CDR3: TGCAGCGTTTACCAAAACCCGTTAGGGGACAGAAGTTATGGCTACACCTTC.

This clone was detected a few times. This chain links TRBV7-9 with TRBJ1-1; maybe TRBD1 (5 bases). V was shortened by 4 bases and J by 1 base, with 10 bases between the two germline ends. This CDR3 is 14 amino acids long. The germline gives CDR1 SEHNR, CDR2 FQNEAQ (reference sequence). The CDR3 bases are TGTGCCAGCAGCTCCGCTACAGGGAACACTGAAGCTTTCTTT. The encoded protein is CASSSATGNTEAFF.

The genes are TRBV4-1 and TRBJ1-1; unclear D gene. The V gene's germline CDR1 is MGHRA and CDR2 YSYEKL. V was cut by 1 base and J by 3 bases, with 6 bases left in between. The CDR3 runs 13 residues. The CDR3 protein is CASSQVRDTEAFF. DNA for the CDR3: TGCGCCAGCAGCCAAGTAAGGGACACTGAAGCTTTCTTT.

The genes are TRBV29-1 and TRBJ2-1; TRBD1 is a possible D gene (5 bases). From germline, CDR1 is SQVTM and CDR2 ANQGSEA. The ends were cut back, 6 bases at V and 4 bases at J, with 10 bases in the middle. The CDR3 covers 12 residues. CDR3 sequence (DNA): TGCAGCGTCTTCGACAGATACAATGAGCAGTTCTTC. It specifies CSVFDRYNEQFF.

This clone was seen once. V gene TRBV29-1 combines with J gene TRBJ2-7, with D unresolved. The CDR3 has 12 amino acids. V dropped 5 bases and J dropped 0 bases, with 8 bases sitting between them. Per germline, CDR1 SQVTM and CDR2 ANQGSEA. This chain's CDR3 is CSVTRSSYEQYF. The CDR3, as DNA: TGCAGCGTTACAAGAAGCTCCTACGAGCAGTACTTC.

The CDR3 protein is CASSTRLAPYEQYF. The CDR3 DNA reads as TGTGCCAGTAGTACCCGACTGGCTCCCTACGAGCAGTACTTC. The V gene is TRBV19, the J gene TRBJ2-7; no definite D call. V gave up 4 bases and J gave up 2 bases, with 12 bases separating them. This CDR3 spans 14 amino acids. The V gene's germline CDR1 is LNHDA and CDR2 SQIVND (reference sequence).

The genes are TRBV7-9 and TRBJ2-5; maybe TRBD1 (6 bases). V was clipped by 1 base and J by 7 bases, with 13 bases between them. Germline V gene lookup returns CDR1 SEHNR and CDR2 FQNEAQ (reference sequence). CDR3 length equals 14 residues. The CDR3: CASSLVAGAATQYF. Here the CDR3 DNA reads TGTGCCAGCAGCTTAGTGGCAGGGGCGGCGACCCAGTACTTC.

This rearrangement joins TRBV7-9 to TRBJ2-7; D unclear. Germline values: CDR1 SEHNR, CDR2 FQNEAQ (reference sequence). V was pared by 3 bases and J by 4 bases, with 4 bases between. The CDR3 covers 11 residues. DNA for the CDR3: TGTGCCAGCAGCTTCCAATACGAGCAGTACTTC. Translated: CASSFQYEQYF.

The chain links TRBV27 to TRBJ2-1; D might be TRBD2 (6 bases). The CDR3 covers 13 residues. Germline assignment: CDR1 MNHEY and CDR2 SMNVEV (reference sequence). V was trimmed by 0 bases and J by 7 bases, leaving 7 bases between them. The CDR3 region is CASSLSGRNEQFF. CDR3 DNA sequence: TGTGCCAGCAGTTTATCCGGGAGAAATGAGCAGTTCTTC.

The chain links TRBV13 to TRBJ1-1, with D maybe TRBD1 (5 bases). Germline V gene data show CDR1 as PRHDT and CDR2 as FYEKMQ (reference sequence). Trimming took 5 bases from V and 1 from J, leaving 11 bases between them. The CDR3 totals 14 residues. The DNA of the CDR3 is TGTGCCAGCAGCACGGGACCGGCGAACACTGAAGCTTTCTTT. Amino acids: CASSTGPANTEAFF. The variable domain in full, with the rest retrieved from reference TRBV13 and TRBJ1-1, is AAGVIQSPRHLIKEKRETATLKCYPIPRHDTVYWYQQGPGQDPQFLISFYEKMQSDKGSIPDRFSAQQFSDYHSELNMSSLELGDSALYFCASSTGPANTEAFFGQGTRLTVV.

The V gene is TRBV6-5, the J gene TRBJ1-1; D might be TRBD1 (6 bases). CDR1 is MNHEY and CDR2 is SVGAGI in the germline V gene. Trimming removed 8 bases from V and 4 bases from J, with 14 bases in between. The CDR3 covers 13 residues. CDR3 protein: CASGWTVATEAFF. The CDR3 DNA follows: TGTGCCAGCGGTTGGACAGTAGCCACTGAAGCTTTCTTT.

CDR3 in DNA: TGTGCCAGCAGCTTATATGGGGCGGGACATCAGCCCCAGCATTTT. Amino acid sequence: CASSLYGAGHQPQHF. V usage is TRBV7-6 and J usage is TRBJ1-5; D is perhaps TRBD1 (5 bases). The ends were cut back, 2 bases at V and 5 bases at J, with 13 bases in the middle. The CDR3 covers 15 residues. Germline V lookup: CDR1 SGHVS, CDR2 FNYEAQ.

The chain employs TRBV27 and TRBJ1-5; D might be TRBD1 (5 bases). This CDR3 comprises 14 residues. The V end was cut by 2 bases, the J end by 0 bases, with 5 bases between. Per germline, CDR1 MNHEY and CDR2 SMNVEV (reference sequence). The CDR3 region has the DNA TGTGCCAGCAGTTTACAGGGTAGCAATCAGCCCCAGCATTTT. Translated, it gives CASSLQGSNQPQHF.

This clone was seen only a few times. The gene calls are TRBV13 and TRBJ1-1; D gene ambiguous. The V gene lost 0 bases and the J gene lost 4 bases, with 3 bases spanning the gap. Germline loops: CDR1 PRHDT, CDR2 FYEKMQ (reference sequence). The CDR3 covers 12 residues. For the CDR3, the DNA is TGTGCCAGCAGCTTAGGTGTCACTGAAGCTTTCTTT. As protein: CASSLGVTEAFF.

Written as DNA, the CDR3 is TGTGCCAGCAGCTCTCCGTTCCGCACAGATACGCAGTATTTT. Amino acid sequence: CASSSPFRTDTQYF. This sequence joins TRBV9 and TRBJ2-3; D is undetermined. The V gene's germline CDR1 is SGDLS and CDR2 YYNGEE. Trimming left V 4 bases short and J 1 base short, with 10 bases between. The length of the CDR3 is 14 residues.

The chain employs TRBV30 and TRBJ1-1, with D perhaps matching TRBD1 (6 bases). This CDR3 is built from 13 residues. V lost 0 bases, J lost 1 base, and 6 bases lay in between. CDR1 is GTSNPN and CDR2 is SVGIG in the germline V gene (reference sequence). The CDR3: CAWSVQGNTEAFF. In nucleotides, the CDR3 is TGTGCCTGGAGTGTACAGGGGAACACTGAAGCTTTCTTT.

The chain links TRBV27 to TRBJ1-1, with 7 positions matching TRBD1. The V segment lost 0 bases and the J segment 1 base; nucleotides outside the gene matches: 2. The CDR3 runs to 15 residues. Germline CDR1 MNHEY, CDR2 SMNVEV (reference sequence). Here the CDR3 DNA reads TGTGCCAGCAGTTTATCGGAGGGGGCGAACACTGAAGCTTTCTTT. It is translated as CASSLSEGANTEAFF.

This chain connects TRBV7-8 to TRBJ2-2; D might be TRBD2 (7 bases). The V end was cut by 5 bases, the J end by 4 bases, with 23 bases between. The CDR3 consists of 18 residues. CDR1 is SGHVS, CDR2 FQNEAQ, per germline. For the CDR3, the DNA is TGTGCCAGCAGCCTAGGGGGGGAACTAGAGGTAGTCACCGGGGAGCTGTTTTTT. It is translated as CASSLGGELEVVTGELFF.

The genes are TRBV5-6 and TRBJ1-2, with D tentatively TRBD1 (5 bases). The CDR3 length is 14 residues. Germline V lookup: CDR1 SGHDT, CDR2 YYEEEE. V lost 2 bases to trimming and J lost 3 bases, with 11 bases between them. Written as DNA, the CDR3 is TGTGCCAGCAGCTTTAGAGGGACTCACTATGGCTACACCTTC. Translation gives CASSFRGTHYGYTF.

The CDR3 is CASSDGGTQYF. The CDR3 DNA is TGCGCCAGCAGTGATGGGGGGACGCAGTATTTT. J is TRBJ2-3 and V is TRBV10-1; maybe TRBD2 (6 bases). The CDR3 is 11 residues long. CDR1 is WNHNN, CDR2 SYGVQD, per germline (reference sequence). V gave up 3 bases and J gave up 9 bases, with 7 bases separating them.

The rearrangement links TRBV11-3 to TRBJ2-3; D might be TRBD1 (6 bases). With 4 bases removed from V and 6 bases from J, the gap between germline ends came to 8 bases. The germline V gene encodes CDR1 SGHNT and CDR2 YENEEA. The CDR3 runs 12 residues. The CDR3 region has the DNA TGTGCCAGCAGCTACCAGGGGGATACGCAGTATTTT. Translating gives CASSYQGDTQYF. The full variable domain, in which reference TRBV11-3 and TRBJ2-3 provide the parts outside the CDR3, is EAGVVQSPRYKIIEKKQPVAFWCNPISGHNTLYWYLQNLGQGPELLIRYENEEAVDDSQLPKDRFSAERLKGVDSTLKIQPAELGDSAVYLCASSYQGDTQYFGPGTRLTVL.

The CDR3 DNA is TGTGCCAGTAGTAATCCCGGGTACGATGAGCAGTTCTTC. It translates to CASSNPGYDEQFF. The chain uses TRBV19 and TRBJ2-1; the D is unclear. From germline, CDR1 is LNHDA and CDR2 SQIVND (reference sequence). The CDR3 has 13 amino acids. Trimming pared 4 bases from V and 8 bases from J, leaving 12 bases between.

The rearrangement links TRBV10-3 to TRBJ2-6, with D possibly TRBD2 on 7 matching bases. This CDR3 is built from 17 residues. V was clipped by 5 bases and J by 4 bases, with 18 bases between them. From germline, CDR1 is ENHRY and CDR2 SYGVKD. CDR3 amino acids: CAISKSKGGRGANVLTF. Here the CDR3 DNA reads TGTGCCATCAGTAAATCGAAGGGGGGGAGAGGGGCCAACGTCCTGACTTTC.

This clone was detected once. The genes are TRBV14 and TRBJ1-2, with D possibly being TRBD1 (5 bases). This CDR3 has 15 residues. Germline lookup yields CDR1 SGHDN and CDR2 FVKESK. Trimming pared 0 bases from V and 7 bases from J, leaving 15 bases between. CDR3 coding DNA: TGTGCCAGCAGCCAAGATTTTAGCAGGGAAGGTGGCTACACCTTC. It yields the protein CASSQDFSREGGYTF.

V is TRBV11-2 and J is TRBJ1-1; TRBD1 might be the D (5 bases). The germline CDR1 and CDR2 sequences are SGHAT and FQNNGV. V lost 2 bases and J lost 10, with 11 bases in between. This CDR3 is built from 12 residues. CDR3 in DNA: TGTGCCAGCAGCTTATTTCAGGGTTTAGCTTTCTTT. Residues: CASSLFQGLAFF.

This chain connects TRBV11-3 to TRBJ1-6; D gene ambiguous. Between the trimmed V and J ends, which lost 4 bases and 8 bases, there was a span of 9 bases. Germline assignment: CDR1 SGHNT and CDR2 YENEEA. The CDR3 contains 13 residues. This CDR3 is CASSSGPDSPLHF. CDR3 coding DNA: TGTGCCAGCAGCTCTGGACCAGATTCACCCCTCCACTTT.

In DNA, the CDR3 is TGCAGCGTTTGTCTGTTGAGCACAGATACGCAGTATTTT. This translates into CSVCLLSTDTQYF. The chain uses TRBV29-1 and TRBJ2-3; D not resolved. The germline gives CDR1 SQVTM, CDR2 ANQGSEA. Trimming left V 5 bases short and J 0 bases short, with 9 bases between. The length of the CDR3 is 13 residues.

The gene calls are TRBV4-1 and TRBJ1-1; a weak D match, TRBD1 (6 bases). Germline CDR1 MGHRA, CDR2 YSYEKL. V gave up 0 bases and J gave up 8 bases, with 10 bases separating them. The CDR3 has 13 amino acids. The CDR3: CASSQDQDREAFF. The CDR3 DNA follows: TGCGCCAGCAGCCAAGATCAAGACAGGGAAGCTTTCTTT.

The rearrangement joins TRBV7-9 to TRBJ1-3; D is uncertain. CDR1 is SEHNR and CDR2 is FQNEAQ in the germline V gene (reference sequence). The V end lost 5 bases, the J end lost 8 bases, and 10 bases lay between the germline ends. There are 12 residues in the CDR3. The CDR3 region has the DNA TGTGCCAGCAGCCCCTCGTATTACACCATATATTTT. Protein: CASSPSYYTIYF.

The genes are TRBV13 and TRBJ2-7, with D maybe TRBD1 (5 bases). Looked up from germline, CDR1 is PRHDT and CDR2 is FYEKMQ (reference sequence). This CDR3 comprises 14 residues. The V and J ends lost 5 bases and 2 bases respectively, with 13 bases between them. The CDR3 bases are TGTGCCAGCAGCCTCAAGACAGATACCTACGAGCAGTACTTC. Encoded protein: CASSLKTDTYEQYF.

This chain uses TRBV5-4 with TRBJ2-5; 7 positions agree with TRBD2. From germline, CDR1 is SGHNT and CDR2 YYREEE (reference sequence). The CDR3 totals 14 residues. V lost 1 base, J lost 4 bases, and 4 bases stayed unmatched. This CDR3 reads CASSLLGLGETQYF. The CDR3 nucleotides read TGTGCCAGCAGCTTGTTAGGACTAGGAGAGACCCAGTACTTC.

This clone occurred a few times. The CDR3 nucleotides read TGTGCCAGCAGCGCTGAAAGCTCCTACAATGAGCAGTTCTTC. This codes for CASSAESSYNEQFF. The rearrangement joins TRBV7-3 to TRBJ2-1; D gene uncertain. Between the trimmed V and J ends, which lost 5 bases and 0 bases, there was a span of 8 bases. The CDR3 is made up of 14 amino acids. CDR1 is SGHTA, CDR2 FQGTGA, per germline.